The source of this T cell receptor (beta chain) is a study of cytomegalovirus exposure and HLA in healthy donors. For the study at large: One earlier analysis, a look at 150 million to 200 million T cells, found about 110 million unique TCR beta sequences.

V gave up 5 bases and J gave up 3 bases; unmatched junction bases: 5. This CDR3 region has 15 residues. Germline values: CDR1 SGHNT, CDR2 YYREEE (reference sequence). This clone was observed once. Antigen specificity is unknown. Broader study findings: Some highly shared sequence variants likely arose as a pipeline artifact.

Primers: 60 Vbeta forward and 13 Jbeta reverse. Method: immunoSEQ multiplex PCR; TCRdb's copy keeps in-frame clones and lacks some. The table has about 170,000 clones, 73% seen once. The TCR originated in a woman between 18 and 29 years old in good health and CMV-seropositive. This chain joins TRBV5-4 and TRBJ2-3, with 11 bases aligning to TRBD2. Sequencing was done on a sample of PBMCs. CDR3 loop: CASRSIAGGTDTQYF. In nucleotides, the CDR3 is TGTGCCAGCAGGTCTATAGCGGGGGGGACAGATACGCAGTATTTT.